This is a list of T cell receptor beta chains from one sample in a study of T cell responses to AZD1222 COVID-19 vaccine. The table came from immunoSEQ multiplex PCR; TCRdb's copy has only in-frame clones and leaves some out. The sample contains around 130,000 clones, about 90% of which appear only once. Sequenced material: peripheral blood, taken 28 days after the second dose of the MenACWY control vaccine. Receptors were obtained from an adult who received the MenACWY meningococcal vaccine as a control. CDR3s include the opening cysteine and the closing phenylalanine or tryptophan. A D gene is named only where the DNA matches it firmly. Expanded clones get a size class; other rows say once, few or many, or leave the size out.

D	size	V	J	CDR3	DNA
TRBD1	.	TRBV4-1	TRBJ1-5	CASSRGQDYSNQPQHF	TGCGCCAGCAGCCGGGGACAGGACTATAGCAATCAGCCCCAGCATTTT
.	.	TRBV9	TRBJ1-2	CASSGSYGYTF	TGTGCCAGCAGCGGAAGCTATGGCTACACCTTC
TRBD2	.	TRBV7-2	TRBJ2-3	CASSGGTSGTDTQYF	TGTGCCAGCAGCGGCGGGACTAGCGGCACAGATACGCAGTATTTT
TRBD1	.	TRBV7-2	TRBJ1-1	CASRQGWGTEAFF	TGTGCCAGCCGACAGGGGTGGGGTACTGAAGCTTTCTTT
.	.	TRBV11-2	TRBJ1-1	CASAGRHSSEAFF	TGTGCCAGCGCGGGGCGCCATAGTTCTGAAGCTTTCTTT
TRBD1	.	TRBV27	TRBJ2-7	CASSLRSGTGFPYEQYF	TGTGCCAGCAGTTTGAGGTCCGGGACAGGGTTTCCCTACGAGCAGTACTTC
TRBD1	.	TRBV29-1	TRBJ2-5	CSVQGQQETQYF	TGCAGCGTCCAGGGACAGCAAGAGACCCAGTACTTC
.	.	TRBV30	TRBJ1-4	CAYDTATNEKLFF	TGTGCCTATGACACCGCAACTAATGAAAAACTGTTTTTT
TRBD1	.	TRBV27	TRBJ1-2	CASSPKIAGTGNVGYTF	TGTGCCAGCAGTCCCAAAATCGCGGGGACAGGGAACGTTGGCTACACCTTC
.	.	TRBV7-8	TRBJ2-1	CASSLAEGLIPFF	TGTGCCAGCAGCTTAGCGGAGGGTTTAATACCGTTCTTC
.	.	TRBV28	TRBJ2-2	CASSPAGEGTGELFF	TGTGCCAGCAGCCCTGCAGGGGAGGGCACCGGGGAGCTGTTTTTT
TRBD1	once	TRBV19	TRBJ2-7	CASTPRGMDYEQYF	TGTGCCAGTACCCCCAGGGGGATGGACTACGAGCAGTACTTC
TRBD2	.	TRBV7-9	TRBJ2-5	CASSSQTSGGETQYF	TGTGCCAGCAGCTCCCAGACTAGCGGGGGAGAGACCCAGTACTTC
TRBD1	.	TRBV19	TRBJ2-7	CASSIGPGQGAYEQYF	TGTGCCAGTAGTATCGGCCCGGGACAGGGGGCCTACGAGCAGTACTTC
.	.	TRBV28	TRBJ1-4	CASSNNRNEKLFF	TGTGCCAGCAGTAATAACCGAAATGAAAAACTGTTTTTT
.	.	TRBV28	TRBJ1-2	CASSLLGAYGYTF	TGTGCCAGCAGTTTATTGGGGGCTTATGGCTACACCTTC
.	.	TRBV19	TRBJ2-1	CASTPRVWDEQFF	TGTGCCAGTACCCCTCGGGTTTGGGATGAGCAGTTCTTC
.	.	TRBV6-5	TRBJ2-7	CASRALWDGTYEQYF	TGTGCCAGCAGGGCCCTTTGGGACGGAACGTACGAGCAGTACTTC
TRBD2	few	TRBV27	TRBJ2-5	CASSLYGLAGGGETQYF	TGTGCCAGCAGTTTATACGGACTAGCGGGGGGTGGAGAGACCCAGTACTTC
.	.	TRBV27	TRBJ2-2	CASSFSSGELFF	TGTGCCAGCAGTTTCAGTTCCGGGGAGCTGTTTTTT
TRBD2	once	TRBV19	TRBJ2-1	CASSPRTSGRVEQFF	TGTGCCAGTAGTCCCAGGACTAGCGGGAGGGTCGAGCAGTTCTTC
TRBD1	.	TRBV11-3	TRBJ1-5	CASSSGVWTGGSNQPQHF	TGTGCCAGCAGCTCCGGAGTCTGGACAGGGGGGAGCAATCAGCCCCAGCATTTT
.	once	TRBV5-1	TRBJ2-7	CASSSQGSGAYEQYF	TGCGCCAGCAGCTCCCAGGGATCCGGAGCCTACGAGCAGTACTTC
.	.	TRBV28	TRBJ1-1	CASSSAGTLNTEAFF	TGTGCCAGCAGTTCCGCGGGCACATTGAACACTGAAGCTTTCTTT
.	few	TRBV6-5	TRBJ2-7	CASSYSVPTMSEQYF	TGTGCCAGCAGTTACTCGGTCCCTACCATGTCCGAGCAGTACTTC
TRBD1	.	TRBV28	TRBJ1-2	CASRPGTVVYGYTF	TGTGCCAGCAGACCCGGGACAGTAGTCTATGGCTACACCTTC
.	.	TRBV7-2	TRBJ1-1	CASSLGQPGNTEAFF	TGTGCCAGCAGCTTAGGGCAGCCCGGGAACACTGAAGCTTTCTTT
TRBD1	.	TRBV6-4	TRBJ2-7	CASHERDREGLKYYEQYF	TGTGCCAGCCACGAGAGGGACAGGGAGGGGCTGAAGTACTACGAGCAGTACTTC
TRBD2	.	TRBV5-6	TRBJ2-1	CASSSPTSGAYNEQFF	TGTGCCAGCAGCTCCCCGACTAGCGGAGCCTACAATGAGCAGTTCTTC
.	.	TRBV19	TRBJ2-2	CASSPSSDSAGELFF	TGTGCCAGTAGCCCCTCGTCTGATTCGGCCGGGGAGCTGTTTTTT
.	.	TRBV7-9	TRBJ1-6	CASSLEGSPLHF	TGTGCCAGCAGCTTAGAAGGGTCACCCCTCCACTTT
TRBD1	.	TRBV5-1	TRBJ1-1	CASSIGQGTQNTEAFF	TGCGCCAGCAGCATCGGACAGGGGACTCAGAACACTGAAGCTTTCTTT
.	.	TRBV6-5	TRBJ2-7	CASRKGARGSYEQYF	TGTGCCAGCAGAAAGGGGGCGCGGGGCTCCTACGAGCAGTACTTC
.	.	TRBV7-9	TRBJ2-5	CASSLPMTTQETQYF	TGTGCCAGCAGCTTACCGATGACCACACAAGAGACCCAGTACTTC
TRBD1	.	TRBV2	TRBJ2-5	CASSWDSQETQYF	TGTGCCAGCAGTTGGGACAGCCAAGAGACCCAGTACTTC
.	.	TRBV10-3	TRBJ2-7	CAISDGSNDEQYF	TGTGCCATCAGTGACGGGAGTAACGACGAGCAGTACTTC
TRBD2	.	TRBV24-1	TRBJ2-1	CATSDFLAGGLNEQFF	TGTGCCACCAGTGATTTCCTAGCGGGAGGACTGAATGAGCAGTTCTTC
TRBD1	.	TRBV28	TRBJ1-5	CASSSGTGGTGGNQPQHF	TGTGCCAGCAGTTCTGGGACAGGGGGCACCGGGGGCAATCAGCCCCAGCATTTT
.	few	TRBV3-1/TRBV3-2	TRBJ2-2	CASSQVWGQLGRNTGELFF	TGTGCCAGCAGCCAAGTGTGGGGCCAGTTGGGGAGGAACACCGGGGAGCTGTTTTTT
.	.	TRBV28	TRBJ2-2	CASSLSLGYTGELFF	TGTGCCAGCAGTTTGTCCCTGGGCTACACCGGGGAGCTGTTTTTT
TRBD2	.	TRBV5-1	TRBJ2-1	CASSSTSGVYNEQFF	TGCGCCAGCAGCTCTACTAGCGGGGTCTACAATGAGCAGTTCTTC
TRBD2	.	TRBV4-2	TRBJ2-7	CASSRAGEGPRGEQYF	TGTGCCAGCAGCCGAGCTGGGGAGGGACCCCGTGGCGAGCAGTACTTC